The clone carrying this TCR beta chain has just a few counts. V was trimmed by 1 base and J by 6 bases, leaving 10 bases between them. Germline V CDR1 and CDR2: SGHRS, YFSETQ. The CDR3 sequence is 14 residues long. The data originate from a study of T cells in Graves' hyperthyroidism and ophthalmopathy. Thyroid ultrasound, orbital computed tomography, clinical symptoms, and serum thyroxine and TRAb underpinned diagnoses. RNA transcripts yielded amplified TCR beta CDR3 regions. A first-round RT-PCR of the TCR CDR3 used the HTBI primer set. From the multiplex PCR reads, TCRdb called clonotypes with MiXCR, one entry per CDR3 protein. The repertoire holds 600,000 or so distinct CDR3 sequences, 14% seen once, with about 6.6% in the top ten.

This clonotype was sampled from a woman between 18 and 29 years old with Graves' ophthalmopathy. The chain carries TRBV5-1 and TRBJ1-4, with unresolved D. The sample was blood. The CDR3, as DNA: TGCGCCAGCAGCTTGAGCGGCATGGATGAAAAACTGTTTTTT. Protein: CASSLSGMDEKLFF.